This record looks at one T cell receptor (beta chain) sequence and its context. Its target is unknown. The assay was immunoSEQ multiplex PCR, and TCRdb's table has in-frame clones only and misses some. The sample includes approximately 120,000 clones, roughly nine tenths seen only once; the top ten take 6.5% to 9.5%. This entry belongs to a study of T cell responses to AZD1222 COVID-19 vaccine. Study conclusions and caveats: Females made up more of the donors, who were largely white British, and clonal diversity may have come out too low. Within unmutated variant regions lay the reported targets of nearly half of spike-specific TCRs. After the peak T cell response, and only then, were repertoires sampled. The study found vaccine-associated CD4 TCRs spanning spike, dominant at 160-218 and 743-854.

Per germline, CDR1 SGHTA and CDR2 FQGNSA. The CDR3 contains 15 residues. V dropped 7 bases and J dropped 0 bases, with 13 bases sitting between them. V is TRBV7-2 and J is TRBJ1-3; TRBD1 is a possible D gene (6 bases). The source was peripheral blood, collected on day 0 of AZD1222 vaccination. This TCR derives from an adult in good health. The DNA for the CDR3 is TGTGCCAGCACCCTGGACAGCTTCTCTGGAAACACCATATATTTT. As protein: CASTLDSFSGNTIYF.